The sequence of this T cell receptor (beta chain) was determined in a study of T cells after yellow fever vaccination. This clonotype was counted a few times. Its antigen is undetermined. UMIs were added to TCR cDNA along with a universal primer site when it was made by 5'RACE template switching. One entry per CDR3 protein, called by TCRdb with MiXCR from the 5' RACE reads. The repertoire holds a few hundred thousand distinct CDR3 sequences, with approximately 16% as singletons. V shed 4 bases, J shed 4 bases, and the junction held 9 bases outside the gene matches. The CDR3 consists of 17 residues. Per germline, CDR1 SGHRS and CDR2 YFSETQ. Points from the study as a whole: Booster sampling recovered most clones from primary vaccination (96% CD4, over 75% CD8).

The rearrangement links TRBV5-1 to TRBJ2-3, with 13 bases that match TRBD2. This clonotype originated in a man between 18 and 35 years old who received the YFV17D yellow fever vaccine. Sample: PBMCs, taken 5 days after the first yellow fever vaccination. CDR3 DNA: TGCGCCAGCAGCGTGGGACTAGCGGGGCCTGAGGCAGATACGCAGTATTTT. It encodes CASSVGLAGPEADTQYF.